These T cell receptor beta chains were read from a single sample in a study of neurological immune-mediated disorders. Using its own MiXCR run on the 5' RACE reads, TCRdb lists one record per CDR3 protein. The sample has some 66,000 distinct CDR3 sequences; roughly 4.3% are singletons. Sample: PBMCs. The source is a man aged 30 to 45 with multiple sclerosis. Each CDR3 is given with its conserved first and last residue. A D gene is named only where the DNA matches it firmly. Clone size is given for some rows only: seen once, a few or many times, or a class if the clone is expanded.

>.|TRBV15|TRBJ1-2|many
TGTGCCACCAGCAGAGGGGGGGCGGACTATGGCTACACCTTC
CATSRGGADYGYTF
>.|TRBV20-1|TRBJ2-1|many
TGCAGTGTTTCGTCCTTCGAGCAGTTCTTC
CSVSSFEQFF
>TRBD1|TRBV2|TRBJ1-1|few
TGTGCCAGCAGCGGCACAGGGGGACACACTGAAGCTTTCTTT
CASSGTGGHTEAFF
>.|TRBV5-1|TRBJ1-1|few
TGCGCCAGCAGCCTCAAGGAGGGGACTGAAGCTTTCTTT
CASSLKEGTEAFF
>.|TRBV27|TRBJ2-3|many
TGTGCCAGCAGTTTATCCCGGGGCACAGATACGCAGTATTTT
CASSLSRGTDTQYF
>.|TRBV2|TRBJ2-7|many
TGTGCCAGCAGATTCCTGGACAGCATGAGCTCCTACGAGCAGTACTTC
CASRFLDSMSSYEQYF
>.|TRBV29-1|TRBJ1-2|.
TGCAGCGTTGCCGGGGGCAGCTATGGCTACACCTTC
CSVAGGSYGYTF
>TRBD1|TRBV29-1|TRBJ2-2|many
TGCAGCCCCTCGGGACAGGGAGACACCGGGGAGCTGTTTTTT
CSPSGQGDTGELFF
>TRBD1|TRBV7-9|TRBJ1-2|many
TGTGCCAGCAGCTTGAAGGACAGGAACTATGGCTACACCTTC
CASSLKDRNYGYTF
>.|TRBV5-6|TRBJ1-2|many
TGTGCCAGCAGTCCTCGACAGACGTATGGCTACACCTTC
CASSPRQTYGYTF
>.|TRBV5-1|TRBJ2-5|many
TGCGCCAGCAGCTTAGACGCGCGCCAAGAGACCCAGTACTTC
CASSLDARQETQYF
>TRBD1|TRBV24-1|TRBJ2-1|many
TGTGCCACCAGTGGTCTGGGACAGGGAGCCTACAATGAGCAGTTCTTC
CATSGLGQGAYNEQFF
>.|TRBV7-2|TRBJ2-7|few
TGTGCCAGCAGCTTAAACAGGGAAAGGGGCTACGAGCAGTACTTC
CASSLNRERGYEQYF
>.|TRBV4-1|TRBJ2-1|many
TGCGCCAGCAGCCCCCGGGACTGGACCCTCAATGAGCAGTTCTTC
CASSPRDWTLNEQFF
>.|TRBV20-1|TRBJ1-2|many
TGCAGTGCTAGGTTCCAACGCCTAGACTATGGCTACACCTTC
CSARFQRLDYGYTF
>.|TRBV24-1|TRBJ1-5|many
TGTGCCACCAGTGAAGGCGGACAGTTCAATCAGCCCCAGCATTTT
CATSEGGQFNQPQHF
>.|TRBV20-1|TRBJ2-7|few
TGCAGTGCTTCACAGGGAATACTCTACGAGCAGTACTTC
CSASQGILYEQYF
>.|TRBV20-1|TRBJ2-4|.
TGCAGTGCTGTTACCCCGGGCCTCGGGCGAAAAAACATTCAGTACTTC
CSAVTPGLGRKNIQYF
>.|TRBV6-5|TRBJ2-3|many
TGTGCCAGCAGTTACTCGTTTGGGTCAGGGATTAGGACAGATACGCAGTATTTT
CASSYSFGSGIRTDTQYF
>.|TRBV27|TRBJ2-7|.
TGTGCCAGCAGTGAGGGGGAGGCCTACGAGCAGTACTTC
CASSEGEAYEQYF
>.|TRBV4-1|TRBJ2-7|few
TGCGCCAACAGCCTCAACCCCACGGGGCTTTTAATCATGGGATCCTACGAGCAGTACTTC
CANSLNPTGLLIMGSYEQYF
>TRBD1|TRBV29-1|TRBJ2-3|few
TGCAGCGTTTTCCGGGACAGGGAACCCAAAGATACGCAGTATTTT
CSVFRDREPKDTQYF
>TRBD1|TRBV20-1|TRBJ2-6|many
TGCAGTGCTAGTAGGGGGCCTGGGGCCAACGTCCTGACTTTC
CSASRGPGANVLTF
>.|TRBV5-5|TRBJ1-2|many
TGTGCCAGCAGCTCCAGATTTTATGGCTACACCTTC
CASSSRFYGYTF
>TRBD1|TRBV5-5|TRBJ1-1|.
TGTGCCAGCAGTTGGGGACAGAACGGGCCTGAAGCTTTCTTT
CASSWGQNGPEAFF
>.|TRBV24-1|TRBJ2-1|.
TGTGCCACCAGTGATTGGGACGGGGGCGATGAGCAGTTCTTC
CATSDWDGGDEQFF
>.|TRBV5-1|TRBJ2-4|.
TGCGCCAGCAGCGTGCTGGCAGGGGGGACCAAAAACATTCAGTACTTC
CASSVLAGGTKNIQYF
>.|TRBV10-3|TRBJ1-3|.
TGTGCCATCAGTGCGGGGATCCTAGGTCCCATATATTTT
CAISAGILGPIYF
>.|TRBV12-3/TRBV12-4|TRBJ2-2|few
TGTGCCAGCATCAACTACCCCACCCGGGAGCTGTTTTTT
CASINYPTRELFF
>.|TRBV10-3|TRBJ2-1|many
TGTGCCATCAGTGAGGGGGGGGCGAATGAGCAGTTCTTC
CAISEGGANEQFF
>.|TRBV20-1|TRBJ2-1|many
TGCAGGGCCACAGGGACCCATGAGCAGTTCTTC
CRATGTHEQFF
>.|TRBV12-3/TRBV12-4|TRBJ1-1|many
TGTGCCAGCAGTCTGGGGAGGGGAACTGAAGCTTTCTTT
CASSLGRGTEAFF
>TRBD1|TRBV24-1|TRBJ1-5|.
TGTGCCACCGGGGGACAGAACAATCAGCCCCAGCATTTT
CATGGQNNQPQHF
>.|TRBV7-9|TRBJ2-3|many
TGTGCCAGCAGCTTAGGAGCCTTTAGCACAGATACGCAGTATTTT
CASSLGAFSTDTQYF
>TRBD1|TRBV2|TRBJ1-1|many
TGTGCCAGCAGTAAAACCGGGACAGTTGAAGCTTTCTTT
CASSKTGTVEAFF
>.|TRBV27|TRBJ2-1|few
TGTGCCAGCAGTGCCATAACACAGGGAGGGTGGAAGAATGAGCAGTTCTTC
CASSAITQGGWKNEQFF
>.|TRBV20-1|TRBJ2-2|many
TGCAGTGCTCTGCCGTCCACCGGGGAGCTGTTTTTT
CSALPSTGELFF
>.|TRBV6-1|TRBJ1-4|many
TGTGCCAGCAGTGAAGGGGGCTCGGAAAAACTGTTTTTT
CASSEGGSEKLFF
>.|TRBV28|TRBJ2-6|many
TGTGCCAGCAGGGCCTCTGGGGCCAACGTCCTGACTTTC
CASRASGANVLTF
>.|TRBV5-1|TRBJ2-5|many
TGCGCCAGCAGCTTGGCCGGGAAGGAGGGCGAGACCCAGTACTTC
CASSLAGKEGETQYF
>.|TRBV5-1|TRBJ2-7|few
TGCGCCAGCAGCTGGGCTTACGAGCAGTACTTC
CASSWAYEQYF
>.|TRBV20-1|TRBJ2-4|many
TGCAGTGCTAGAGAAGCAGGGGCTTTCAAAAACATTCAGTACTTC
CSAREAGAFKNIQYF
>.|TRBV5-1|TRBJ1-1|many
TGCGCCAGCAGCCCGCGACAGGACCTCACTGAAGCTTTCTTT
CASSPRQDLTEAFF
>.|TRBV7-9|TRBJ1-1|many
TGTGCCAGCAGCTTGGGGGGTGGGGCGGGCACTGAAGCTTTCTTT
CASSLGGGAGTEAFF
>TRBD1|TRBV5-1|TRBJ1-2|many
TGCGCCAGCAGCGTACAGGGGATTGGTGGCTATGGCTACACCTTC
CASSVQGIGGYGYTF
>TRBD1|TRBV20-1|TRBJ2-4|many
TGCAGTGCTAGTGGAGGACAGGTGGACGGCATTCAGTACTTC
CSASGGQVDGIQYF
>.|TRBV5-5|TRBJ2-3|many
TGTGCCAGCAGCTTGTTGAGAGGGACTAGCACAGATACGCAGTATTTT
CASSLLRGTSTDTQYF
>.|TRBV7-9|TRBJ2-1|many
TGTGCCAGCAGCTTAGAACTAGCACACAATGAGCAGTTCTTC
CASSLELAHNEQFF
>TRBD1|TRBV9|TRBJ1-2|many
TGTGCCAGCAGCGGACAGGGGCGGAACTATGGCTACACCTTC
CASSGQGRNYGYTF
>.|TRBV5-1|TRBJ2-7|many
TGCGCCAGCCGGCTCGCTCCCTCCTACGAGCAGTACTTC
CASRLAPSYEQYF